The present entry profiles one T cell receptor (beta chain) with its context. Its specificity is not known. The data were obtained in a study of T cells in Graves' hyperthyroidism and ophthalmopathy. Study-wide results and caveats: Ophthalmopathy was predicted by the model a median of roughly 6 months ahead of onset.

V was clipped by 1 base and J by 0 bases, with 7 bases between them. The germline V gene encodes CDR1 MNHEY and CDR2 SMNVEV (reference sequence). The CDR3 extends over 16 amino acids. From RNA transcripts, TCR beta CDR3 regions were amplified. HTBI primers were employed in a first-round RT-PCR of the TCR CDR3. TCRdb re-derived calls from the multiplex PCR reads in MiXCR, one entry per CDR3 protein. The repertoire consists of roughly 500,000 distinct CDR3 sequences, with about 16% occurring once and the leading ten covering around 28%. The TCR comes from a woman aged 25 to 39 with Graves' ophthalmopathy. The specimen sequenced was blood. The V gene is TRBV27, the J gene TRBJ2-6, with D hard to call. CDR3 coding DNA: TGTGCCAGCAGTTTATTAGGCGTCTCTGGGGCCAACGTCCTGACTTTC. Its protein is CASSLLGVSGANVLTF.